The rows below give T cell receptor beta chains drawn from one sample of a study of blood T cell repertoires in COVID-19. Generated by immunoSEQ multiplex PCR, the TCRdb table keeps only in-frame clones and is missing some. Counted here are a few hundred thousand clones, 88% occurring once; the ten biggest clones make up 0.95% to 1.1%. The sequenced material came from PBMCs or T cells enriched from blood (not recorded which). These receptors all stem from a woman in her 30s who had been exposed to COVID-19. Each CDR3 is given with its conserved first and last residue. Fields, in order: CDR3 DNA, CDR3 protein, clone size, D gene, J gene, V gene. D genes are given only for firm matches. Clone size is stated in some rows and not others, as once, few, many or a class when expanded.

cdr3_nt: TGCGCCAGCAGCTTAGACAGGGGAGCTAACTATGGCTACACCTTC; cdr3_aa: CASSLDRGANYGYTF; clone_size: .; d_call: TRBD1; j_call: TRBJ1-2; v_call: TRBV5-1
cdr3_nt: TGCAGTGCTAGTATGGCTTCCTACGAGCAGTACTTC; cdr3_aa: CSASMASYEQYF; clone_size: few; d_call: .; j_call: TRBJ2-7; v_call: TRBV20-1
cdr3_nt: TGTGCCAGCAGCGTTCCACTAGCGGGAGGCACAGATACGCAGTATTTT; cdr3_aa: CASSVPLAGGTDTQYF; clone_size: .; d_call: TRBD2; j_call: TRBJ2-3; v_call: TRBV9
cdr3_nt: TGTGCCAGCTCACCATACAGGGGGCTCGGTTCACCCCTCCACTTT; cdr3_aa: CASSPYRGLGSPLHF; clone_size: few; d_call: TRBD1; j_call: TRBJ1-6; v_call: TRBV18
cdr3_nt: TGTGCCAGCTCGTCGACAGGGAATCAGCCCCAGCATTTT; cdr3_aa: CASSSTGNQPQHF; clone_size: .; d_call: TRBD1; j_call: TRBJ1-5; v_call: TRBV18
cdr3_nt: TGCGCCAGCAGCCCAGGGTTCGGGGGTTGGGCTTTCTTT; cdr3_aa: CASSPGFGGWAFF; clone_size: few; d_call: .; j_call: TRBJ1-1; v_call: TRBV5-1
cdr3_nt: TGTGCCAGTAGTACGCCCACAGGAACCGCCCGGGGGGGCTACACCTTC; cdr3_aa: CASSTPTGTARGGYTF; clone_size: .; d_call: .; j_call: TRBJ1-2; v_call: TRBV19
cdr3_nt: TGTGCCAGCAGCCAAGATGGGGGACAGTACGGCTATGGCTACACCTTC; cdr3_aa: CASSQDGGQYGYGYTF; clone_size: .; d_call: TRBD1; j_call: TRBJ1-2; v_call: TRBV4-2
cdr3_nt: TGTGCCAGCAGTTCAGGACAGGGCTCCTATGGCTACACCTTC; cdr3_aa: CASSSGQGSYGYTF; clone_size: .; d_call: TRBD1; j_call: TRBJ1-2; v_call: TRBV27
cdr3_nt: TGTGCCAGCAGGATCGGGGGGAACACTGAAGCTTTCTTT; cdr3_aa: CASRIGGNTEAFF; clone_size: .; d_call: .; j_call: TRBJ1-1; v_call: TRBV12-3/TRBV12-4
cdr3_nt: TGTGCCAGCAGACAGGGGTTGGGCAACACTGAAGCTTTCTTT; cdr3_aa: CASRQGLGNTEAFF; clone_size: .; d_call: TRBD1; j_call: TRBJ1-1; v_call: TRBV6-5
cdr3_nt: TGTGCCTGGAGTGAAACAAGTACCTCACCCCTCCACTTT; cdr3_aa: CAWSETSTSPLHF; clone_size: .; d_call: .; j_call: TRBJ1-6; v_call: TRBV30
cdr3_nt: TGTGCCAGCAGCTGGGGGACACCGCCGGACTACGAGCAGTACTTC; cdr3_aa: CASSWGTPPDYEQYF; clone_size: .; d_call: .; j_call: TRBJ2-7; v_call: TRBV7-6
cdr3_nt: TGTGCCAGCAGTGAGAGCTCCTATAATTCACCCCTCCACTTT; cdr3_aa: CASSESSYNSPLHF; clone_size: .; d_call: .; j_call: TRBJ1-6; v_call: TRBV9
cdr3_nt: TGTGCCAGCAGTTTGGGGCAGGGGGCTTCCCAAGAGACCCAGTACTTC; cdr3_aa: CASSLGQGASQETQYF; clone_size: .; d_call: TRBD1; j_call: TRBJ2-5; v_call: TRBV28
cdr3_nt: TGTGCCAGCAGTGAAGTGGGGACAGGGTCAAACATTCAGTACTTC; cdr3_aa: CASSEVGTGSNIQYF; clone_size: .; d_call: TRBD1; j_call: TRBJ2-4; v_call: TRBV25-1
cdr3_nt: TGTGCCAGCAGCTTAGTTCAGGGTGGGGACACTGAAGCTTTCTTT; cdr3_aa: CASSLVQGGDTEAFF; clone_size: .; d_call: .; j_call: TRBJ1-1; v_call: TRBV7-8